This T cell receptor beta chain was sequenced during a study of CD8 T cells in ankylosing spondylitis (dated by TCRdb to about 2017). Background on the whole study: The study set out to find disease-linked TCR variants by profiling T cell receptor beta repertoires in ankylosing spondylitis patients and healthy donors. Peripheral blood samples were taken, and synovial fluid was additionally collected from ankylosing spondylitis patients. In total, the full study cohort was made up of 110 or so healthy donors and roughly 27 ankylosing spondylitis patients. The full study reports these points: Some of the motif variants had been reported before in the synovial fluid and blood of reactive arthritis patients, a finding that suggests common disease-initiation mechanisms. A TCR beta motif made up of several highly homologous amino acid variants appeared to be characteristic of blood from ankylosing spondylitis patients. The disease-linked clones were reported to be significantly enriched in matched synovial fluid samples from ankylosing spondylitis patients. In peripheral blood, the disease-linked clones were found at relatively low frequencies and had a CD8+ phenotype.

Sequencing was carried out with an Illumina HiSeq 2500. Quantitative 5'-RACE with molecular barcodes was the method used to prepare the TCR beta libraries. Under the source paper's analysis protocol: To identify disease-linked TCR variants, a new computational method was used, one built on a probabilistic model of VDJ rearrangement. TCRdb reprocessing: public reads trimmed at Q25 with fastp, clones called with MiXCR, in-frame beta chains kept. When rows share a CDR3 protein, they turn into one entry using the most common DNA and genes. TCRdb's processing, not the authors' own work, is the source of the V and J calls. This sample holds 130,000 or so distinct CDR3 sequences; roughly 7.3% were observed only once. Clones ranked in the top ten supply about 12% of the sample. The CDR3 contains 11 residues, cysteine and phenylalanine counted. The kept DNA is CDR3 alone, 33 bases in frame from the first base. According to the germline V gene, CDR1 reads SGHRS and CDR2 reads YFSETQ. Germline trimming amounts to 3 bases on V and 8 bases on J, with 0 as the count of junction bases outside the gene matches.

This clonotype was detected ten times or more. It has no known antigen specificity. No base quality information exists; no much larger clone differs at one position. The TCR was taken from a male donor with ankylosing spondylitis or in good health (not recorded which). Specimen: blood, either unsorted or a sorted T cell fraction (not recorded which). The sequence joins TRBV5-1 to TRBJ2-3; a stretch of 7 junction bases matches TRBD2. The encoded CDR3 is CASSWGGTQYF. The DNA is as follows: TGCGCCAGCAGCTGGGGGGGTACGCAGTATTTT.